These 18 T cell receptor beta chains were all obtained from the same sample, sequenced in a study of regulatory T cells in long-lasting Graves disease. The time point is: persistent/refractory GD, antithyroid drugs over 5 years with positive TRAb. Preparation of the TCR library used RNA extracted from PBMCs. Arm-PCR of CDR3 regions and iRepertoire HTBI primers were the basis on which TCR beta libraries were built. TCRdb passed the multiplex PCR reads through MiXCR, listing each CDR3 protein once. The sample carries 310,000 or so distinct CDR3 sequences, 20% recorded once. The specimen was peripheral blood mononuclear cells (PBMCs), collected when the disease was refractory, from a patient treated with antithyroid drugs. The receptors originated from a female donor with Graves disease.

The chain uses TRBV11-1 and TRBJ2-1; TRBD1 aligns across 9 bases. The CDR3 runs to 14 residues. CDR1 SGHAT and CDR2 FQDESV come from the germline V gene (reference sequence). The V and J ends lost 6 bases and 7 bases, in that order; junction bases with no gene match: 7. CDR3 amino acids: CASRLQGAGNEQFF. Written as DNA, the CDR3 is TGTGCCAGCAGATTACAGGGGGCTGGGAATGAGCAGTTCTTC.

Many counts were recorded for this clonotype. The rearrangement links TRBV19 to TRBJ1-2; unclear D gene. Germline V lookup: CDR1 LNHDA, CDR2 SQIVND (reference sequence). Between the trimmed V and J ends, which lost 5 bases and 4 bases, there was a span of 14 bases. This CDR3 has 14 amino acids. The CDR3, as DNA: TGTGCCAGTAGTCCCTCCGGGCTCGTCTATGGCTACACCTTC. This encodes CASSPSGLVYGYTF.

This clonotype was observed a handful of times. The chain uses TRBV20-1 and TRBJ2-7; D perhaps matches TRBD2 (5 bases). V was pared by 5 bases and J by 5 bases, with 16 bases between. The CDR3 consists of 13 residues. CDR1 is DFQATT, CDR2 SNEGSKA, per germline (reference sequence). The CDR3 loop is CSAGETLLDEQYF. DNA for the CDR3: TGCAGTGCTGGGGAGACCCTCCTGGACGAGCAGTACTTC.

This chain joins TRBV27 and TRBJ2-1; TRBD2 aligns across 7 bases. CDR1 and CDR2 (germline): MNHEY, SMNVEV (reference sequence). V was pared by 5 bases and J by 8 bases, with 18 bases of the junction left unmatched. This CDR3 contains 17 residues. The CDR3 DNA is TGTGCCAGCAGTCCCTGGGGAGCGGGAACCCCTAGGGATGAGCAGTTCTTC. Translated: CASSPWGAGTPRDEQFF.

The sample holds a few counts of this clonotype. The rearrangement links TRBV18 to TRBJ1-1; no reliable D call. Trimming cost V 0 bases and J 3 bases, with 14 bases left between them. This CDR3 has 16 amino acids. Per germline, CDR1 KGHSH and CDR2 LQKENI. CDR3 bases: TGTGCCAGCTCACCACCGCCGATGTGGCTGGACACTGAAGCTTTCTTT. Translated, it gives CASSPPPMWLDTEAFF. The full variable domain, in which reference TRBV18 and TRBJ1-1 provide the parts outside the CDR3, is NAGVMQNPRHLVRRRGQEARLRCSPMKGHSHVYWYRQLPEEGLKFMVYLQKENIIDESGMPKERFSAEFPKEGPSILRIQQVVRGDSAAYFCASSPPPMWLDTEAFFGQGTRLTVV.

The chain is built from TRBV7-2 and TRBJ2-7, with a possible D match to TRBD2 (6 bases). Trimming pared 0 bases from V and 3 bases from J, leaving 15 bases between. This CDR3 is 16 amino acids long. Germline CDR1 and CDR2: SGHTA and FQGNSA. DNA for the CDR3: TGTGCCAGCAGCTTAGCGCGGCAGGGAGGAGGCTACGAGCAGTACTTC. Encoded protein: CASSLARQGGGYEQYF.

The chain combines TRBV19 with TRBJ2-5; D perhaps matches TRBD2 (7 bases). This CDR3 is built from 18 residues. V lost 3 bases and J lost 0, with 20 bases in between. Germline V lookup: CDR1 LNHDA, CDR2 SQIVND (reference sequence). CDR3 loop: CASSMGVGGARYQETQYF. The DNA for the CDR3 is TGTGCCAGTAGTATGGGGGTTGGGGGGGCCAGGTACCAAGAGACCCAGTACTTC.

This rearrangement joins TRBV2 to TRBJ1-5; D is uncertain. CDR3 size: 14 residues. Germline CDR1 and CDR2: SNHLY and FYNNEI. V was clipped by 4 bases and J by 3 bases, with 10 bases between them. The CDR3 spells CASSGAVLNQPQHF. CDR3 nucleotides: TGTGCCAGCAGTGGGGCGGTACTCAATCAGCCCCAGCATTTT.

This clonotype was seen repeatedly, ten times or more. Mismatch with germline at one junction end may stem from a read error. This sequence joins TRBV5-1 and TRBJ1-2; 9 nucleotides agree with TRBD1. This CDR3 is built from 14 residues. CDR1 and CDR2 from the germline V gene are SGHRS and YFSETQ. The CDR3 is CASSWDGQGYGYTF. DNA for the CDR3: TGTGCCAGCAGCTGGGACGGACAGGGGTATGGCTACACCTTC.

This clonotype was seen a few times. This rearrangement joins TRBV6-1 to TRBJ1-2; no firm D call. Germline lookup yields CDR1 MNHNS and CDR2 SASEGT. The CDR3 runs 12 residues. Trimming took 6 bases from V and 7 from J, leaving 12 bases between them. The CDR3 nucleotides are TGTGCCAGCAGCGAGAACCTACTTGGCTACACCTTC. Translation: CASSENLLGYTF.

Notes on this clonotype: A read error is possible here, since a much larger clone lies one base away. The chain joins TRBV12-3 or TRBV12-4 to TRBJ2-2; D is possibly TRBD1 (6 bases). The CDR3 contains 15 residues. CDR3 DNA sequence: TGTGCCAGCAGGCCCAGGGGCGCAAACACCGAGGAGCTGTTTTTT. Translation: CASRPRGANTEELFF.

There are many counts of this clonotype. The chain combines TRBV11-2 with TRBJ2-5; D remains ambiguous. The germline V gene encodes CDR1 SGHAT and CDR2 FQNNGV. V lost 3 bases to trimming and J lost 3 bases, with 8 bases between them. The CDR3 runs to 13 residues. CDR3 residues: CASSFGFKETQYF. The CDR3 region has the DNA TGTGCCAGCAGCTTTGGCTTTAAAGAGACCCAGTACTTC.

The chain uses TRBV28 and TRBJ2-5; possible D gene TRBD2, 5 bases. This CDR3 is built from 16 residues. The ends were cut back, 2 bases at V and 8 bases at J, with 21 bases in the middle. Looked up from germline, CDR1 is MDHEN and CDR2 is SYDVKM. CDR3 residues: CASSLVLGRTVGTQYF. The CDR3, as DNA: TGTGCCAGCAGTTTAGTATTAGGCAGGACTGTGGGTACCCAGTACTTC.

This clonotype showed up many times. The V and J genes are TRBV12-5 and TRBJ1-5; TRBD1 might be the D (5 bases). This CDR3 is 16 amino acids long. V lost 0 bases and J 1 base, leaving 10 bases between the germline ends. Germline CDR1 is LGHNT and CDR2 is FRNRAP. For the CDR3, the DNA is TGTGCTAGTGGTTTGGTACTGGGGGAGAGCAATCAGCCCCAGCATTTT. It yields the protein CASGLVLGESNQPQHF.

This chain uses TRBV6-9 with TRBJ1-5, with TRBD1 matching over 8 bases. CDR1 is MNHGY and CDR2 is SVAAGI in the germline V gene. The CDR3 extends over 16 amino acids. Unmatched junction bases numbered 7, after V lost 4 bases and J lost 2 bases. This CDR3 is CASSSGQGIGNQPQHF. CDR3 in DNA: TGTGCCAGCAGTTCCGGACAGGGTATCGGCAATCAGCCCCAGCATTTT.

The sample holds many counts of this clonotype. V and J are TRBV12-5 and TRBJ1-2; D gene ambiguous. Trimming shortened V by 5 bases and J by 9 bases, and 7 bases separated the two germline ends. The CDR3 has 10 residues. The germline CDR1 and CDR2 sequences are LGHNT and FRNRAP. CDR3 nucleotide sequence: TGTGCTAGTGGTAAAACAAGCTACACCTTC. As protein: CASGKTSYTF.

This clonotype was counted ten times or more. CDR3 amino acids: CATSRDEGAWTQYF. CDR3 bases: TGTGCCACCAGCAGAGATGAGGGGGCATGGACCCAGTACTTC. The chain combines TRBV15 with TRBJ2-5; 7 bases are a match to TRBD1. V was clipped by 0 bases and J by 7 bases; unmatched bases: 5. This CDR3 region has 14 residues. The germline V gene has CDR1 LNHNV and CDR2 YYDKDF (reference sequence).

In its sample, this clonotype was seen many times. The chain carries TRBV2 and TRBJ1-4, with D hard to call. V was shortened by 11 bases and J by 2 bases, with 12 bases between the two germline ends. The CDR3 has 13 residues. Germline values: CDR1 SNHLY, CDR2 FYNNEI. The CDR3 here is CAVLPPTNEKLFF. DNA of the CDR3: TGTGCCGTTCTACCCCCGACTAATGAAAAACTGTTTTTT.